A single sample is the source of the 2 T cell receptor beta chains below, sequenced in a study of T cell responses to AZD1222 COVID-19 vaccine (dated by TCRdb to about 2021). Preparation of the library involved the immunoSEQ multiplex PCR assay. TCRdb re-hosts the immuneACCESS table, in-frame sequences only. Its copies lack some clones; in the studies checked, an unresolved V gene accounts for under half of them, and the cause for the rest is not known. The table for this sample lists some 150,000 clones; around 91% of them were counted only once. The top ten hold 5% of the sample. Read against the paper, the sample's time point label means: baseline before first vaccination. Sequenced material: peripheral blood, taken on day 0 of AZD1222 vaccination. The origin of the receptors is an adult in good health.

V and J are TRBV24-1 and TRBJ2-2; D is undetermined. CDR3 length: 13 amino acids. Germline V gene lookup returns CDR1 KGHDR and CDR2 SFDVKD. Trimming shortened V by 7 bases and J by 5 bases, and 10 bases separated the two germline ends. CDR3 residues: CATSPRNTGELFF. The CDR3 DNA reads as TGTGCCACCAGCCCCAGAAATACCGGGGAGCTGTTTTTT.

Comments on this clone: Relative to the germline gene, one junction end is altered; a read error may explain this. This rearrangement joins TRBV2 to TRBJ2-7; D is uncertain. Per germline, CDR1 SNHLY and CDR2 FYNNEI. This CDR3 is 12 amino acids long. The CDR3 DNA sequence: TGTGCCAGCAGTGAAAGGATCTTTTGCTGCGACTTC. It encodes CASSERIFCCDF.